These 32 T cell receptor beta chains were all obtained from the same sample, sequenced in a study of shared clonotypes between healthy human individuals. Produced via immunoSEQ multiplex PCR; TCRdb's table is partial and in-frame only. Of 1.5 million to 2.5 million clones in the sample, approximately 95% were seen once. Positively selected for CCR7, the CD45RO-negative cells used as naive CD8 cells excluded terminally differentiated effector memory CD45RA+ cells. The sequenced sample was naive CD8+ T cells sorted from blood. These receptors were collected from a man aged 18 to 30 in good health.

The chain is built from TRBV7-9 and TRBJ2-2; 10 positions agree with TRBD2. Losses at the gene ends were 4 bases for V and 1 base for J; bases not matched to a gene: 3. The CDR3 has 16 residues. CDR1 is SEHNR and CDR2 is FQNEAQ in the germline V gene (reference sequence). The CDR3 nucleotides read TGTGCCAGCAGCTCTAGCGGGAGTCAGAACACCGGGGAGCTGTTTTTT. Translation: CASSSSGSQNTGELFF.

About this clone: Other DNA sequences within the sample encode an identical CDR3. This chain joins TRBV7-2 and TRBJ2-3; 8 nucleotides match TRBD2. Per the germline V gene, CDR1 is SGHTA and CDR2 is FQGNSA. Germline trimming cut 5 bases from V and 3 bases from J; bases unmatched to any gene: 4. There are 14 residues in the CDR3. As DNA, the CDR3 is TGTGCCAGCAGCCCGGGGACTAGTACAGATACGCAGTATTTT. Encoded protein: CASSPGTSTDTQYF.

V usage is TRBV5-8 and J usage is TRBJ1-5; D unresolved. Germline V CDR1 and CDR2: SGHTS, YDEGEE. V was clipped by 0 bases and J by 5 bases, with 6 bases between them. CDR3 length equals 13 residues. The CDR3 loop reads CASSLGPDQPQHF. CDR3 coding DNA: TGTGCCAGCAGCTTGGGACCCGATCAGCCCCAGCATTTT.

V is TRBV28 and J is TRBJ1-2; TRBD1 might be the D (5 bases). The ends were cut back, 6 bases at V and 4 bases at J, with 21 bases in the middle. CDR3 length: 16 residues. CDR1 MDHEN and CDR2 SYDVKM come from the germline V gene. The CDR3 nucleotides are TGTGCCAGCAGCAAGAGTAGAGAGGGGCCACCCTATGGCTACACCTTC. Protein product: CASSKSREGPPYGYTF.

This clone was detected only once. The chain links TRBV6-1 to TRBJ2-7; 7 bases match TRBD2. V shed 4 bases and J 2 bases; nucleotides not matched to a gene: 5. Per germline, CDR1 MNHNS and CDR2 SASEGT. CDR3 length: 14 amino acids. The CDR3 DNA reads TGTGCCAGCAGTGTACGGGAGGAAACCTACGAGCAGTACTTC. Translating gives CASSVREETYEQYF.

In this sample, this clone turned up a few times. This chain links TRBV7-2 with TRBJ1-5; 8 positions agree with TRBD1. Germline CDR1 reads SGHTA; CDR2 reads FQGNSA. The CDR3 contains 16 residues. The V segment lost 1 base and the J segment 7 bases; nucleotides outside the gene matches: 9. In DNA, the CDR3 is TGTGCCAGCAGCTTAGATGGCAGGGGGCCGTCGCAGCCCCAGCATTTT. The encoded protein is CASSLDGRGPSQPQHF.

The chain joins TRBV5-1 to TRBJ2-1; perhaps TRBD2 as D (5 bases). The germline CDR1 and CDR2 sequences are SGHRS and YFSETQ. V shed 2 bases and J shed 4 bases, with 13 bases lying between them. The CDR3 sequence is 15 residues long. CDR3 coding DNA: TGCGCCAGCAGCTTAGAAGCGCGAGGGTACAATGAGCAGTTCTTC. Protein product: CASSLEARGYNEQFF.

The chain combines TRBV27 with TRBJ2-6; no reliable D call. The CDR3 consists of 17 residues. The V end was cut by 5 bases, the J end by 0 bases, with 14 bases between. Germline V gives CDR1 MNHEY, CDR2 SMNVEV (reference sequence). The CDR3 DNA follows: TGTGCCAGCAGTACCCGTGACTTCAGCTCTGGGGCCAACGTCCTGACTTTC. Residues: CASSTRDFSSGANVLTF. The variable domain in full, completed from reference TRBV27 and TRBJ2-6, reads EAQVTQNPRYLITVTGKKLTVTCSQNMNHEYMSWYRQDPGLGLRQIYYSMNVEVTDKGDVPEGYKVSRKEKRNFPLILESPSPNQTSLYFCASSTRDFSSGANVLTFGAGSRLTVL.

The rearrangement uses TRBV30 and TRBJ2-3; perhaps TRBD2 as D (5 bases). V lost 0 bases, J lost 2 bases, and 12 bases lay in between. This CDR3 comprises 15 residues. Germline assignment: CDR1 GTSNPN and CDR2 SVGIG (reference sequence). CDR3 bases: TGTGCCTGGAGTGTCGGGGTTACCCTCACAGATACGCAGTATTTT. Translating it yields CAWSVGVTLTDTQYF.

The rearrangement links TRBV7-9 to TRBJ2-1, with TRBD2 identical over 9 bases. This CDR3 is built from 15 residues. Germline CDR1 SEHNR, CDR2 FQNEAQ (reference sequence). Unmatched junction bases numbered 10, after V lost 5 bases and J lost 8 bases. The CDR3 DNA follows: TGTGCCAGCAGCACCCTAGCGGGATCAGTCGATGAGCAGTTCTTC. Protein sequence: CASSTLAGSVDEQFF.

The rearrangement uses TRBV9 and TRBJ1-2, with a weak D call TRBD1 (6 bases). Germline assignment: CDR1 SGDLS and CDR2 YYNGEE. Trimming cost V 0 bases and J 0 bases, with 15 bases left between them. This CDR3 has 17 amino acids. This chain's CDR3 is CASSVVGGDPTNYGYTF. The CDR3 DNA is TGTGCCAGCAGCGTAGTTGGGGGCGACCCCACTAACTATGGCTACACCTTC.

V is TRBV7-9 and J is TRBJ2-1; D ambiguous. This CDR3 spans 15 amino acids. The germline V gene encodes CDR1 SEHNR and CDR2 FQNEAQ (reference sequence). Trimming removed 3 bases from V and 2 bases from J, with 11 bases in between. CDR3 region: CASSLYGLTYNEQFF. Written as DNA, the CDR3 is TGTGCCAGCAGCTTGTACGGGCTGACCTACAATGAGCAGTTCTTC.

The chain carries TRBV6-6 and TRBJ2-7; D unresolved. The CDR3 runs 12 residues. Germline V gene data show CDR1 as MNHNY and CDR2 as SVGAGI (reference sequence). V lost 2 bases and J lost 4, with 6 bases in between. CDR3 protein: CASSYTYYEQYF. The CDR3, as DNA: TGTGCCAGCAGTTACACCTATTACGAGCAGTACTTC.

V is TRBV4-1 and J is TRBJ2-1, with D uncertain. The CDR3 extends over 16 amino acids. Trimming stripped 0 bases from V and 15 bases from J, with 24 bases between. The germline V gene encodes CDR1 MGHRA and CDR2 YSYEKL. CDR3 DNA sequence: TGCGCCAGCAGCCAAGAAGAGGAGAAGGCCTCCGAGCGTCGGTTCTTC. Encoded protein: CASSQEEEKASERRFF.

The chain employs TRBV5-1 and TRBJ1-4; possibly TRBD1 for D (5 bases). Trimming took 8 bases from V and 1 from J, leaving 12 bases between them. The CDR3 has 14 amino acids. Germline CDR1 reads SGHRS; CDR2 reads YFSETQ. In nucleotides, the CDR3 is TGCGCCAGGGGATACAGGTTAACTAATGAAAAACTGTTTTTT. Encoded protein: CARGYRLTNEKLFF.

The chain uses TRBV7-8 and TRBJ2-2; perhaps TRBD2 as D (5 bases). Germline loops: CDR1 SGHVS, CDR2 FQNEAQ. V shed 5 bases and J shed 7 bases, with 20 bases lying between them. The CDR3 is 16 residues long. CDR3 sequence reads: CASSPSRARRGGELFF. CDR3 nucleotides: TGTGCCAGCAGCCCCTCTCGGGCCCGCCGGGGCGGGGAGCTGTTTTTT. Using reference TRBV7-8 and TRBJ2-2 for the parts outside the CDR3, the full variable domain is GAGVSQSPRYKVAKRGQDVALRCDPISGHVSLFWYQQALGQGPEFLTYFQNEAQLDKSGLPSDRFFAERPEGSVSTLKIQRTQQEDSAVYLCASSPSRARRGGELFFGEGSRLTVL.

The chain recombines TRBV7-9 with TRBJ1-6, with D possibly matching TRBD1 (6 bases). The germline gives CDR1 SEHNR, CDR2 FQNEAQ (reference sequence). V dropped 6 bases and J dropped 10 bases, with 16 bases sitting between them. This CDR3 has 14 residues. The CDR3 sequence: CASSGPGHDSPLHF. The CDR3 nucleotides read TGTGCCAGCAGTGGCCCGGGACACGACTCACCCCTCCACTTT.

This clone has just one count. The same CDR3 also results from other DNA sequences found in this sample. The gene calls are TRBV7-9 and TRBJ1-1; D is unclear. Germline V gives CDR1 SEHNR, CDR2 FQNEAQ (reference sequence). The CDR3 covers 14 residues. The ends were cut back, 0 bases at V and 0 bases at J, with 5 bases in the middle. In DNA form, the CDR3 reads TGTGCCAGCAGCTTAGCGGGCGTGAACACTGAAGCTTTCTTT. This gives the protein CASSLAGVNTEAFF.

The chain carries TRBV4-3 and TRBJ2-1, with a weak D call TRBD2 (7 bases). The CDR3 has 14 amino acids. CDR1 LGHNA and CDR2 YSLEER come from the germline V gene. V dropped 0 bases and J dropped 8 bases, with 11 bases sitting between them. The CDR3 spells CASSQDGGGYEQFF. DNA for the CDR3: TGCGCCAGCAGCCAAGATGGGGGGGGCTATGAGCAGTTCTTC.

The rearrangement uses TRBV10-3 and TRBJ1-4; TRBD1 agrees at 7 bases. Germline lookup yields CDR1 ENHRY and CDR2 SYGVKD. Losses at the gene ends were 4 bases for V and 8 bases for J; bases not matched to a gene: 13. The CDR3 is 16 amino acids. The CDR3 DNA sequence: TGTGCCATCAGTGGAGGAACGGAGGGGGCGAACGAAAAACTGTTTTTT. Encoded protein: CAISGGTEGANEKLFF.

The rearrangement joins TRBV6-1 to TRBJ2-3; no definite D call. Germline V gene sequence: CDR1 MNHNS, CDR2 SASEGT. Trimming removed 6 bases from V and 0 bases from J, with 10 bases in between. The CDR3 has 14 amino acids. CDR3 amino acids: CASRERLSTDTQYF. As DNA, the CDR3 is TGTGCCAGCAGGGAACGGCTTAGCACAGATACGCAGTATTTT.

DNA for the CDR3: TGTGCCAGCAGCTGGACAGGGGGTGATCGAGACGAGCAGTACTTC. This sequence encodes CASSWTGGDRDEQYF. V gene TRBV6-5 combines with J gene TRBJ2-7, with 10 bases that match TRBD1. The germline V gene encodes CDR1 MNHEY and CDR2 SVGAGI. The CDR3 has 15 residues. V gave up 6 bases and J gave up 5 bases; unmatched junction bases: 10.

The chain uses TRBV28 and TRBJ1-2, with a weak D call TRBD1 (5 bases). Germline assignment: CDR1 MDHEN and CDR2 SYDVKM. The V end lost 3 bases, the J end lost 8 bases, and 19 bases lay between the germline ends. The length of the CDR3 is 15 residues. CDR3 region: CASSFRGESNGGYTF. For the CDR3, the DNA is TGTGCCAGCAGTTTTAGAGGGGAAAGTAACGGAGGCTACACCTTC.

The chain is built from TRBV4-1 and TRBJ1-6; no firm D call. Germline V gives CDR1 MGHRA, CDR2 YSYEKL. Trimming took off 4 bases at V and 10 bases at J, with 11 bases between the two ends. The CDR3 runs to 13 residues. The CDR3 is CASSPNIGSPLHF. CDR3 DNA sequence: TGCGCCAGCAGCCCAAATATCGGCTCACCCCTCCACTTT.

This rearrangement joins TRBV28 to TRBJ1-1; D possibly corresponds to TRBD1 (5 bases). This CDR3 is built from 14 residues. In germline, CDR1 is MDHEN, CDR2 SYDVKM. V dropped 6 bases and J dropped 1 base, with 12 bases sitting between them. Here the CDR3 DNA reads TGTGCCAGCAGGGAAATAGGGACGAACACTGAAGCTTTCTTT. Translating gives CASREIGTNTEAFF.

The chain is built from TRBV14 and TRBJ1-4; D is unresolved. The CDR3 is 17 amino acids. The germline gives CDR1 SGHDN, CDR2 FVKESK. V shed 0 bases and J shed 4 bases, with 15 bases lying between them. CDR3 in amino acids: CASSQDLAEIFNEKLFF. The CDR3 DNA reads as TGTGCCAGCAGCCAAGATCTGGCCGAGATATTTAATGAAAAACTGTTTTTT.

The chain couples TRBV11-2 to TRBJ2-1; D is undetermined. From germline, CDR1 is SGHAT and CDR2 FQNNGV. The CDR3 runs 14 residues. V was cut by 1 base and J by 5 bases, with 9 bases left in between. As DNA, the CDR3 is TGTGCCAGCAGCTTAGTGGTACTCAACAATGAGCAGTTCTTC. It translates to CASSLVVLNNEQFF.

A note on this clone: Other DNA sequences in this specimen translate into the identical CDR3. The rearrangement uses TRBV7-9 and TRBJ2-7; perhaps TRBD2 as D (6 bases). The CDR3 covers 13 residues. Per germline, CDR1 SEHNR and CDR2 FQNEAQ (reference sequence). The germline V and J ends were trimmed by 1 base and 4 bases, with 8 bases remaining between them. CDR3: CASSLGGLYEQYF. For the CDR3, the DNA is TGTGCCAGCAGCTTAGGGGGACTTTACGAGCAGTACTTC.

This clone appeared a single time. The chain recombines TRBV6-6 with TRBJ1-1, with a tentative D call TRBD1 (6 bases). The germline gives CDR1 MNHNY, CDR2 SVGAGI (reference sequence). The CDR3 runs to 15 residues. Trimming cost V 3 bases and J 1 base, with 12 bases left between them. The CDR3 is CASSYPTGENTEAFF. The CDR3 bases are TGTGCCAGCAGTTATCCGACAGGAGAGAACACTGAAGCTTTCTTT.

The J gene is TRBJ2-1, the V gene TRBV27; D is uncertain. Looked up from germline, CDR1 is MNHEY and CDR2 is SMNVEV (reference sequence). V shed 4 bases and J shed 8 bases, with 9 bases lying between them. This CDR3 contains 12 residues. CDR3 amino acids: CASSSAGDEQFF. The DNA of the CDR3 is TGTGCCAGCAGTTCCGCTGGGGATGAGCAGTTCTTC.

The V call is TRBV5-4, the J call TRBJ2-7; D is possibly TRBD1 or TRBD2 (5 bases each). Germline V CDR1 and CDR2: SGHNT, YYREEE (reference sequence). There are 16 residues in the CDR3. Trimming cost V 2 bases and J 0 bases, with 15 bases left between them. Written as DNA, the CDR3 is TGTGCCAGCAGCTTTCGGGGCACCAGCCACTCCTACGAGCAGTACTTC. Translated, it gives CASSFRGTSHSYEQYF.

This clone was observed a single time. The CDR3 bases are TGTGCCAGTAGTAGCCCATTTCAGGGTCCCTCCTACGAGCAGTACTTC. Protein: CASSSPFQGPSYEQYF. The chain joins TRBV19 to TRBJ2-7, with a weak D call TRBD1 (5 bases). The V gene's germline CDR1 is LNHDA and CDR2 SQIVND (reference sequence). The V end lost 4 bases, the J end lost 0 bases, and 16 bases lay between the germline ends. The CDR3 totals 16 residues.